This T cell receptor beta chain was sequenced for a study of blood T cell repertoires in COVID-19. Each participant's cohort was designated according to participant-reported clinical history. Trimming took 0 bases from V and 1 from J, leaving 7 bases between them. Germline V gene lookup returns CDR1 MNHNS and CDR2 SASEGT. The CDR3 is made up of 15 amino acids. Under the authors' procedure: From reference gene primer amplification, estimates of nucleated cell counts were derived. The protocol was immunoSEQ multiplex PCR, while the TCRdb copy is restricted to in-frame clones and leaves out a portion. V, J and clone size are those of that table, while D and trimming were read from the DNA. The sample includes some 200,000 clones, roughly 90% seen only once; the top ten take 6.5% to 9.5%.

The chain recombines TRBV6-1 with TRBJ2-1; D not certain. The sequence came from a young woman who had recovered from COVID-19. Sequenced: PBMCs or T cells enriched from blood (not recorded which). This chain's CDR3 is CASSEAAGSYNEQFF. The CDR3, as DNA: TGTGCCAGCAGTGAAGCGGCAGGTTCCTACAATGAGCAGTTCTTC.